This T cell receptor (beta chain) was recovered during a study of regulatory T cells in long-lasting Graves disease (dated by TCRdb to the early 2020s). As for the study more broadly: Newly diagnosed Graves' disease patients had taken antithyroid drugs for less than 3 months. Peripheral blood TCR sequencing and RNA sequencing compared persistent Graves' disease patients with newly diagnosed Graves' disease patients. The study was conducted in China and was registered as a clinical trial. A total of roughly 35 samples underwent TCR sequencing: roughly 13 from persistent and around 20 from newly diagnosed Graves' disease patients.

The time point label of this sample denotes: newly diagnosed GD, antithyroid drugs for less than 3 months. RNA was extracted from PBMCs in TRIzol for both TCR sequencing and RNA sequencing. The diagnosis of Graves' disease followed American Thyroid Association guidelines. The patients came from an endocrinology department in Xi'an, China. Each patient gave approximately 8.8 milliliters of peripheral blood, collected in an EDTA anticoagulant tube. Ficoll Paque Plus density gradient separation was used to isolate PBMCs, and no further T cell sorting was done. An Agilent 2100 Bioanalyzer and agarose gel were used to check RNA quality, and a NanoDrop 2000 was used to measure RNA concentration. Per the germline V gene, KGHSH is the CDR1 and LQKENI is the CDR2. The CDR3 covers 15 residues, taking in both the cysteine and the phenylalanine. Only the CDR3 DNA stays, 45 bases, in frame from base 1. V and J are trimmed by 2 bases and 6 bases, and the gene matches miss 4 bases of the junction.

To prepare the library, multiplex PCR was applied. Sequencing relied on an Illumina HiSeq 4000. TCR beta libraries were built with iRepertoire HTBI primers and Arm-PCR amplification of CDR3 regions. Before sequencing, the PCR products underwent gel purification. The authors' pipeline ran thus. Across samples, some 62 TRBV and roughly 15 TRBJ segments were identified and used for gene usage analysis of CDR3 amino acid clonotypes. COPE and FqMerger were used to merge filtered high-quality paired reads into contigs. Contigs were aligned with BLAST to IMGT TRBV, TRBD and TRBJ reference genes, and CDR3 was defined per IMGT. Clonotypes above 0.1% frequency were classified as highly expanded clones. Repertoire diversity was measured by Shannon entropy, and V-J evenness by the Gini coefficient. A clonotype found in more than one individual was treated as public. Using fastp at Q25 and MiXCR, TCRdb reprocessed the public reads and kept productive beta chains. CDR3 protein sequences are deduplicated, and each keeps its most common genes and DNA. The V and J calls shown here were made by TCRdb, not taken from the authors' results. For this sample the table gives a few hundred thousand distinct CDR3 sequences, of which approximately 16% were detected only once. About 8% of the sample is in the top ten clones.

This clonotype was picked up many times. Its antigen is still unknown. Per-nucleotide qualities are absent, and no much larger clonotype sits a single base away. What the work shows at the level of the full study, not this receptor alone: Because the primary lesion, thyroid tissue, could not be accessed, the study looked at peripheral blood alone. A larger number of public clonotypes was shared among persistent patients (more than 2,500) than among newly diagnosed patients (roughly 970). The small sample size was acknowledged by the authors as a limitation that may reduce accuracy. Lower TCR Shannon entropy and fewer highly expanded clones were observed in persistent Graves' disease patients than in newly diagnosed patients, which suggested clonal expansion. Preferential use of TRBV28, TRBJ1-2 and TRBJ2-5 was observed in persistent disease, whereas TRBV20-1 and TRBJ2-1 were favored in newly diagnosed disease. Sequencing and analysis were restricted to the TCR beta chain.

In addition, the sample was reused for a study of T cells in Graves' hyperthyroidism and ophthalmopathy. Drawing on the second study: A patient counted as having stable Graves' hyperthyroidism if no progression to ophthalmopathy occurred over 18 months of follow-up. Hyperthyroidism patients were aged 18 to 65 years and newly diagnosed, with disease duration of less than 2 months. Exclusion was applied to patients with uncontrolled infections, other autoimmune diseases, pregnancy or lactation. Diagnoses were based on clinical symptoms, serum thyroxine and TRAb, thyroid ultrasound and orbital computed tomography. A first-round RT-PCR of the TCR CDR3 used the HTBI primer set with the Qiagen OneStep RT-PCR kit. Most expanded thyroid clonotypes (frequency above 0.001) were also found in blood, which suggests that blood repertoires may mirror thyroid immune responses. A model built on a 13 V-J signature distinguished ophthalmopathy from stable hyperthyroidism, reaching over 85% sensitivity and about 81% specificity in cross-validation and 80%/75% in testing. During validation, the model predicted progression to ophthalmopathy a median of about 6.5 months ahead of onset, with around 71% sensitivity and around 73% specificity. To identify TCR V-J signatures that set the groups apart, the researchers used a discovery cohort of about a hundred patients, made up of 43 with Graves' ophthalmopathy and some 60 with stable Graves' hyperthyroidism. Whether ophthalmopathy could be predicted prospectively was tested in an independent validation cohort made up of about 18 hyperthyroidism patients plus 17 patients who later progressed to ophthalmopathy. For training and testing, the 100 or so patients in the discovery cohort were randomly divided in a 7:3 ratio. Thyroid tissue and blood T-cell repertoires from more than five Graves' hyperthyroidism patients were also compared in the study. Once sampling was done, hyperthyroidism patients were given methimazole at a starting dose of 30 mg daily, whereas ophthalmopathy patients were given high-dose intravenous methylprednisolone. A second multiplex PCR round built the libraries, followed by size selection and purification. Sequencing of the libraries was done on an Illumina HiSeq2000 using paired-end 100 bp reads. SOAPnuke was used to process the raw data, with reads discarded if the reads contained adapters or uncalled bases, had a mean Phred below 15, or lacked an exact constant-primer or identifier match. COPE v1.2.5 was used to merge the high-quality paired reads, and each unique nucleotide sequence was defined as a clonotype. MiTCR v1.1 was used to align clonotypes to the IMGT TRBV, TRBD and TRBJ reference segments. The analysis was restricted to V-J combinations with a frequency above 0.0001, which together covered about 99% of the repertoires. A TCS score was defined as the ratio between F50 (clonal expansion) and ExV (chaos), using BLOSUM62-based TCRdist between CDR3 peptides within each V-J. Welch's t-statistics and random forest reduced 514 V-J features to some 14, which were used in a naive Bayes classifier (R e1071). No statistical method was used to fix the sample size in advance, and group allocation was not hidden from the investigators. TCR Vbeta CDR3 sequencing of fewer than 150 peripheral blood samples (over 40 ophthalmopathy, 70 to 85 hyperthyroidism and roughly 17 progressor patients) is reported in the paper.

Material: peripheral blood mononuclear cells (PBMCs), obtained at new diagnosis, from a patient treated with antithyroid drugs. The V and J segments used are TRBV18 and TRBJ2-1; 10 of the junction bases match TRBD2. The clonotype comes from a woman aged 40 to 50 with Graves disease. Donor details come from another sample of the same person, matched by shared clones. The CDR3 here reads CASSPSSGRANEQFF. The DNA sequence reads TGTGCCAGCTCACCATCAAGCGGGAGGGCCAATGAGCAGTTCTTC.